This TCR beta chain was identified in a study of post-analysis software for immune sequencing data. Study-level results: People with multiple sclerosis had a significantly lower normalized Chao1 diversity than controls did. The five TRBV segments detected at higher frequency in patients than in controls included TRBV5-6, TRBV5-1 and TRBV20-1.

TCR beta cDNA libraries included unique molecular identifiers. Between about 0.9 and 11 million T cells gave rise to roughly 0.5 million cDNA molecules. TCRdb re-analysed the PCR reads in MiXCR, keeping a single row per CDR3 protein. The repertoire includes hundreds of thousands of distinct CDR3 sequences, roughly 47% of them detected once, and over 1.5% sits in the top ten. About this clonotype itself: Its antigen is not known.

The CDR3 has 13 amino acids. The germline CDR1 and CDR2 sequences are PRHDT and FYEKMQ (reference sequence). The sample was blood. V usage is TRBV13 and J usage is TRBJ2-4; no firm D call. The J call is in doubt because the DNA end fits TRBJ2-7 better. This TCR came from a girl between 10 and 17 years old with multiple sclerosis. In DNA form, the CDR3 reads TGTGCCAGCAGCCACCTCGCACCGGGCGAGCAGTACTTC. Translation gives CASSHLAPGEQYF.